Listed here are 20 T cell receptor beta chains from one sample, sequenced in a study of blood T cell repertoires in COVID-19. The assay was immunoSEQ multiplex PCR, and TCRdb's table has in-frame clones only and misses some. The table records about 300,000 clones, 83% of them present only once. The material sequenced was peripheral blood. The origin of the receptors is a woman aged 45-59 years who had recovered from COVID-19.

This chain connects TRBV27 to TRBJ2-1, with TRBD1 as a possible D gene (5 bases). Trimming removed 8 bases at V and 6 bases at J, with 14 bases between. This CDR3 has 13 amino acids. Germline CDR1 reads MNHEY; CDR2 reads SMNVEV (reference sequence). DNA of the CDR3: TGTGCCAGCCGCCGGGCGACAGCCAATGAGCAGTTCTTC. Its translation is CASRRATANEQFF.

The chain combines TRBV5-1 with TRBJ2-1, with D maybe TRBD2 (6 bases). Germline CDR1 is SGHRS and CDR2 is YFSETQ. The V end was cut by 2 bases, the J end by 4 bases, with 19 bases between. This CDR3 is built from 17 residues. This CDR3 is CASSFQSKAGPYNEQFF. Written as DNA, the CDR3 is TGCGCCAGCAGCTTCCAATCTAAGGCGGGGCCATACAATGAGCAGTTCTTC.

The chain links TRBV15 to TRBJ2-5; 7 bases agree with TRBD1. Germline V gene data show CDR1 as LNHNV and CDR2 as YYDKDF (reference sequence). V gave up 0 bases and J gave up 2 bases; unmatched junction bases: 6. There are 16 residues in the CDR3. The CDR3 protein is CATSRDLGTAQETQYF. In DNA, the CDR3 is TGTGCCACCAGCAGAGACCTCGGGACAGCTCAAGAGACCCAGTACTTC.

The chain carries TRBV6-5 and TRBJ1-5; no clear D. V was trimmed by 2 bases and J by 6 bases, leaving 8 bases between them. CDR3 length: 13 amino acids. The germline CDR1 and CDR2 sequences are MNHEY and SVGAGI. The CDR3 protein is CASSYDGGQPQHF. The CDR3 DNA sequence: TGTGCCAGCAGTTACGACGGAGGTCAGCCCCAGCATTTT.

This clone occurred once. The rearrangement links TRBV10-3 to TRBJ2-4; D not certain. The CDR3 has 14 amino acids. CDR1 ENHRY and CDR2 SYGVKD come from the germline V gene. The germline V and J ends were trimmed by 4 bases and 5 bases, with 12 bases remaining between them. The CDR3: CAISGDTIQNIQYF. The CDR3 region has the DNA TGTGCCATCAGTGGAGACACAATCCAAAACATTCAGTACTTC.

The chain carries TRBV19 and TRBJ1-3, with TRBD1 matching 7 bases. Looked up from germline, CDR1 is LNHDA and CDR2 is SQIVND (reference sequence). This CDR3 is built from 15 residues. The V segment lost 6 bases and the J segment 0 bases; nucleotides outside the gene matches: 5. CDR3 amino acids: CASRVDRLSGNTIYF. CDR3 sequence (DNA): TGTGCCAGTAGGGTGGACAGGCTCTCTGGAAACACCATATATTTT.

Points on this clone: At one end, the junction sequence differs from germline, possibly due to a read error. This sequence joins TRBV3-1 (or the pseudogene TRBV3-2) and TRBJ2-5; TRBD2 aligns across 11 bases. The CDR3 runs to 16 residues. Germline-derived CDR1 and CDR2 are LGHDT and YNNKEL (reference sequence). CDR3 DNA: TGTGCCAGCACCCAACTAGCGGGGGTAGGTGGGGAGACCCAGTACTTC. Translated: CASTQLAGVGGETQYF.

The genes are TRBV6-2 or TRBV6-3 and TRBJ2-7; no reliable D call. There are 14 residues in the CDR3. CDR1 and CDR2 from the germline V gene are MNHEY and SVGEGT. Trimming took off 2 bases at V and 0 bases at J, with 8 bases between the two ends. CDR3 bases: TGTGCCAGCAGTTACGTGGAGTCCTCCTACGAGCAGTACTTC. Amino acids: CASSYVESSYEQYF.

This chain joins TRBV7-2 and TRBJ2-7, with TRBD1 identical over 8 bases. With 5 bases clipped from V and 3 bases from J, the junction kept 9 bases outside the gene matches. The CDR3 consists of 15 residues. Germline-derived CDR1 and CDR2 are SGHTA and FQGNSA. Here the CDR3 reads CASSRWGQVDYEQYF. The DNA for the CDR3 is TGTGCCAGCAGCAGGTGGGGACAGGTGGACTACGAGCAGTACTTC.

This clone was seen more than once but under ten times. This chain uses TRBV13 with TRBJ2-7, with 7 bases matching TRBD2. The germline gives CDR1 PRHDT, CDR2 FYEKMQ (reference sequence). This CDR3 is 16 amino acids long. V trimming: 5 bases; J trimming: 1 base; junction bases outside the gene matches: 11. Here the CDR3 DNA reads TGTGCCAGCAGCCTGGCCCGCGGGAGAGGGTCCTACGAGCAGTACTTC. This codes for CASSLARGRGSYEQYF.

The chain has TRBV6-4 and TRBJ2-3; D might be TRBD2 (6 bases). CDR1 MRHNA and CDR2 SNTAGT come from the germline V gene. Trimming left V 6 bases short and J 6 bases short, with 13 bases between. The CDR3 consists of 13 residues. CDR3 nucleotides: TGTGCCAGCAGAATGACTAGTTTGGATACGCAGTATTTT. Translating it yields CASRMTSLDTQYF.

The chain couples TRBV4-3 to TRBJ2-7; 11 positions agree with TRBD2. CDR1 LGHNA and CDR2 YSLEER come from the germline V gene. The CDR3 has 18 residues. With 0 bases clipped from V and 2 bases from J, the junction kept 9 bases outside the gene matches. The CDR3 region is CASSQEHLAGGFAYEQYF. In nucleotides, the CDR3 is TGCGCCAGCAGCCAAGAACACCTAGCGGGAGGATTCGCCTACGAGCAGTACTTC.

V and J are TRBV19 and TRBJ2-2; 7 bases align to TRBD1. V was clipped by 7 bases and J by 6 bases; unmatched bases: 8. Germline V lookup: CDR1 LNHDA, CDR2 SQIVND (reference sequence). This CDR3 has 14 amino acids. The CDR3 reads CASTDRVWAGELFF. The CDR3 coding sequence is TGTGCCAGTACTGACAGGGTATGGGCCGGGGAGCTGTTTTTT.

This rearrangement joins TRBV27 to TRBJ1-5; 7 bases align to TRBD1. The trim removed 5 bases at V and 6 bases at J, leaving 7 bases unmatched. The CDR3 is 14 residues long. CDR1 and CDR2 from the germline V gene are MNHEY and SMNVEV (reference sequence). The CDR3 DNA sequence: TGTGCCAGCAGTCATGACAGGGTCGGTCAGCCCCAGCATTTT. It codes for CASSHDRVGQPQHF.

The chain uses TRBV6-4 and TRBJ2-1; TRBD1 matches at 7 bases. Losses at the gene ends were 0 bases for V and 9 bases for J; bases not matched to a gene: 14. Germline CDR1 and CDR2: MRHNA and SNTAGT. The CDR3 sequence is 17 residues long. CDR3 in DNA: TGTGCCAGCAGTGACTCCTACAGGGGCGCGGCACAGGGTGAGCAGTTCTTC. Protein sequence: CASSDSYRGAAQGEQFF.

CDR3 sequence reads: CASSQERGGRGLHNEQFF. The CDR3 nucleotides read TGTGCCAGCAGCCAAGAGCGGGGGGGCCGAGGTCTCCACAATGAGCAGTTCTTC. This rearrangement joins TRBV4-2 to TRBJ2-1; 9 bases match TRBD2. With V trimmed by 0 bases and J by 5 bases, 11 bases remained unmatched. CDR3 length equals 18 residues. Germline CDR1 and CDR2: LGHNA and YNFKEQ.

In this sample, this clone turned up once. This sequence joins TRBV29-1 and TRBJ2-7, with 8 bases identical to TRBD1. This CDR3 has 13 amino acids. V was clipped by 3 bases and J by 6 bases; unmatched bases: 7. CDR1 is SQVTM, CDR2 ANQGSEA, per germline. CDR3 loop: CSVDRQGFSEQYF. Written as DNA, the CDR3 is TGCAGCGTTGATCGACAGGGGTTCAGCGAGCAGTACTTC.

The chain combines TRBV6-6 with TRBJ1-3; the D is unclear. The V end lost 2 bases, the J end lost 0 bases, and 5 bases lay between the germline ends. Germline V lookup: CDR1 MNHNY, CDR2 SVGAGI (reference sequence). This CDR3 region has 14 residues. CDR3 DNA: TGTGCCAGCAGTTACCACAGCTCTGGAAACACCATATATTTT. Translation: CASSYHSSGNTIYF.

The rearrangement uses TRBV5-1 and TRBJ2-5, with TRBD1 as a possible D gene (5 bases). Germline V CDR1 and CDR2: SGHRS, YFSETQ. Trimming took off 0 bases at V and 4 bases at J, with 13 bases between the two ends. The CDR3 length is 15 residues. CDR3 nucleotide sequence: TGCGCCAGCAGCTTGGAGAAGGGGTTGGGAGAGACCCAGTACTTC. This gives the protein CASSLEKGLGETQYF.

The chain combines TRBV2 with TRBJ2-5, with 9 bases fitting TRBD1. Per the germline V gene, CDR1 is SNHLY and CDR2 is FYNNEI. The length of the CDR3 is 15 residues. Unmatched junction bases numbered 11, after V lost 7 bases and J lost 5 bases. DNA of the CDR3: TGTGCCAGCACTGTAGACAGGGGGGGGCCCGAGACCCAGTACTTC. Translated: CASTVDRGGPETQYF.